Listed below are T cell receptor beta chains from one sample, sequenced in a study of spatial heterogeneity in lung cancer. TCRdb independently ran MiXCR on the 5' RACE reads; one entry per CDR3 protein. The repertoire holds 8,000 to 9,000 distinct CDR3 sequences, with 4.5% as singletons. The specimen comprised PBMCs, sampled at surgery. These receptors were obtained from a male donor with early-stage non-small cell lung cancer. CDR3s include the opening cysteine and the closing phenylalanine or tryptophan. Each record gives: clone size, J gene, V gene, D gene, CDR3 protein, CDR3 DNA. The D gene is left open where the match is weak. Clone sizes are given selectively: once, few, many, or a class where the clone is expanded.

medium-sized,TRBJ2-1,TRBV3-2,.,CASSQDDREPTNEQFF,TGTGCCAGCAGCCAAGATGACAGGGAACCCACAAATGAGCAGTTCTTC
medium-sized,TRBJ2-6,TRBV28,.,CASRRFSGANVLTF,TGTGCCAGCCGACGGTTCTCTGGGGCCAACGTCCTGACTTTC
medium-sized,TRBJ2-6,TRBV12-3/TRBV12-4,.,CASRQSSGANVLTF,TGTGCCAGCAGGCAGAGCTCTGGGGCCAACGTCCTGACTTTC
many,TRBJ1-6,TRBV12-3/TRBV12-4,.,CASSFQSSYNSPLHF,TGTGCCAGCAGTTTTCAGAGCTCCTATAATTCACCCCTCCACTTT
few,TRBJ1-1,TRBV6-5,TRBD1,CASRVTGTGNTEAFF,TGTGCCAGCAGGGTAACCGGGACAGGAAACACTGAAGCTTTCTTT
few,TRBJ1-1,TRBV5-1,TRBD1,CASSFAGGYMNTEAFF,TGCGCCAGCAGCTTTGCAGGGGGTTATATGAACACTGAAGCTTTCTTT
many,TRBJ1-3,TRBV13,.,CASSTGNTIYF,TGTGCCAGCAGCACAGGAAACACCATATATTTT
many,TRBJ2-1,TRBV5-1,.,CASRITGVQNEQFF,TGCGCCAGCAGGATAACGGGGGTACAAAATGAGCAGTTCTTC
many,TRBJ2-1,TRBV20-1,TRBD1,CSAMGQTSSYNEQFF,TGCAGTGCTATGGGACAGACAAGCTCCTACAATGAGCAGTTCTTC
large,TRBJ2-5,TRBV28,TRBD1,CASSPGTGSSIIIMATQYF,TGTGCCAGCAGCCCCGGGACAGGGAGTAGTATTATCATCATGGCCACCCAGTACTTC
few,TRBJ2-5,TRBV12-3/TRBV12-4,.,CASSLGNSRQETQYF,TGTGCCAGCAGCCTCGGGAACAGTCGACAAGAGACCCAGTACTTC
medium-sized,TRBJ2-1,TRBV12-3/TRBV12-4,.,CASRDRSYNEQFF,TGTGCCAGCCGGGACCGGAGTTACAATGAGCAGTTCTTC
few,TRBJ2-2,TRBV18,TRBD1,CASSPPKGQGAGGELFF,TGTGCCAGCTCACCACCGAAAGGCCAGGGGGCCGGCGGGGAGCTGTTTTTT
.,TRBJ1-6,TRBV5-8,.,CASSWEVGSSYNSPLHF,TGTGCCAGCAGCTGGGAGGTTGGGAGCTCCTATAATTCACCCCTCCACTTT
many,TRBJ1-5,TRBV19,.,CASSIGVSPNQPQHF,TGTGCCAGTAGTATAGGAGTCAGCCCAAATCAGCCCCAGCATTTT